Shown below are 5 T cell receptor beta chains from a single sample sequenced in a study of CD8 T cells in cerebrospinal fluid in Alzheimer's disease. TCRdb reprocessed the 10x single-cell sequencing reads and reports one entry per CDR3 protein, with no DNA. This sample's clone table lists over a thousand distinct CDR3 sequences. Sequencing used cerebrospinal fluid. The receptors originated from a human donor in good health.

This clonotype is large by frequency. The chain is built from TRBV3-1 and TRBJ2-1. The CDR3 runs 11 residues. CDR1 is LGHDT and CDR2 is YNNKEL in the germline V gene (reference sequence). This chain's CDR3 is CASSRGSEQFF.

Frequency places this clonotype as medium-sized (0.01 to 0.1%). Here the CDR3 reads CASSFRPSLYGYTF. This chain joins TRBV28 and TRBJ1-2. The CDR3 is 14 amino acids. Germline CDR1 is MDHEN and CDR2 is SYDVKM.

Frequency places this clonotype as medium-sized (0.01 to 0.1%). The chain uses TRBV6-1 and TRBJ2-2. Germline V gene data show CDR1 as MNHNS and CDR2 as SASEGT. This CDR3 comprises 15 residues. The CDR3 sequence is CASPQSDSRTGELFF.

This clonotype registers medium-sized (0.01 to 0.1%) by frequency. The J gene is TRBJ2-3, the V gene TRBV6-6; no DNA is available, so the TRBD1 call from TCRdb remains unchecked. The CDR3 contains 15 residues. Germline lookup yields CDR1 MNHNY and CDR2 SVGAGI (reference sequence). The CDR3 spells CASIDAGTGADTQYF.

In terms of frequency, this clonotype is medium-sized (0.01 to 0.1%). The genes are TRBV5-5 and TRBJ1-5. CDR3 size: 15 residues. The germline V gene has CDR1 SGHKS and CDR2 YYEKEE (reference sequence). The CDR3 spells CASSLVATTHQPQHF.